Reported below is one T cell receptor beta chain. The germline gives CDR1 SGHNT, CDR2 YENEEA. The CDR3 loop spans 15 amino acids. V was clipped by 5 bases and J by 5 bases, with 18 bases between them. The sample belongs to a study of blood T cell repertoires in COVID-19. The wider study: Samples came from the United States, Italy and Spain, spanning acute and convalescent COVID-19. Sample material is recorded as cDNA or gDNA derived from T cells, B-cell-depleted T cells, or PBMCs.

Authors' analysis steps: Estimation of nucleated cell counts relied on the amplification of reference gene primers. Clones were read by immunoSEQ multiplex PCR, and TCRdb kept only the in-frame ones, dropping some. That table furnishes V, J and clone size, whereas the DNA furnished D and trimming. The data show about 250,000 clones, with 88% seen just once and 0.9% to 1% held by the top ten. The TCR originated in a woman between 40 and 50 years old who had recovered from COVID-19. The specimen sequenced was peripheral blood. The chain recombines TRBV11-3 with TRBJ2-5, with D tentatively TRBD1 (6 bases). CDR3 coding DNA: TGTGCCAGCAGCCCCGCGGCAGGGGTTTCGGAGACCCAGTACTTC. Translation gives CASSPAAGVSETQYF.